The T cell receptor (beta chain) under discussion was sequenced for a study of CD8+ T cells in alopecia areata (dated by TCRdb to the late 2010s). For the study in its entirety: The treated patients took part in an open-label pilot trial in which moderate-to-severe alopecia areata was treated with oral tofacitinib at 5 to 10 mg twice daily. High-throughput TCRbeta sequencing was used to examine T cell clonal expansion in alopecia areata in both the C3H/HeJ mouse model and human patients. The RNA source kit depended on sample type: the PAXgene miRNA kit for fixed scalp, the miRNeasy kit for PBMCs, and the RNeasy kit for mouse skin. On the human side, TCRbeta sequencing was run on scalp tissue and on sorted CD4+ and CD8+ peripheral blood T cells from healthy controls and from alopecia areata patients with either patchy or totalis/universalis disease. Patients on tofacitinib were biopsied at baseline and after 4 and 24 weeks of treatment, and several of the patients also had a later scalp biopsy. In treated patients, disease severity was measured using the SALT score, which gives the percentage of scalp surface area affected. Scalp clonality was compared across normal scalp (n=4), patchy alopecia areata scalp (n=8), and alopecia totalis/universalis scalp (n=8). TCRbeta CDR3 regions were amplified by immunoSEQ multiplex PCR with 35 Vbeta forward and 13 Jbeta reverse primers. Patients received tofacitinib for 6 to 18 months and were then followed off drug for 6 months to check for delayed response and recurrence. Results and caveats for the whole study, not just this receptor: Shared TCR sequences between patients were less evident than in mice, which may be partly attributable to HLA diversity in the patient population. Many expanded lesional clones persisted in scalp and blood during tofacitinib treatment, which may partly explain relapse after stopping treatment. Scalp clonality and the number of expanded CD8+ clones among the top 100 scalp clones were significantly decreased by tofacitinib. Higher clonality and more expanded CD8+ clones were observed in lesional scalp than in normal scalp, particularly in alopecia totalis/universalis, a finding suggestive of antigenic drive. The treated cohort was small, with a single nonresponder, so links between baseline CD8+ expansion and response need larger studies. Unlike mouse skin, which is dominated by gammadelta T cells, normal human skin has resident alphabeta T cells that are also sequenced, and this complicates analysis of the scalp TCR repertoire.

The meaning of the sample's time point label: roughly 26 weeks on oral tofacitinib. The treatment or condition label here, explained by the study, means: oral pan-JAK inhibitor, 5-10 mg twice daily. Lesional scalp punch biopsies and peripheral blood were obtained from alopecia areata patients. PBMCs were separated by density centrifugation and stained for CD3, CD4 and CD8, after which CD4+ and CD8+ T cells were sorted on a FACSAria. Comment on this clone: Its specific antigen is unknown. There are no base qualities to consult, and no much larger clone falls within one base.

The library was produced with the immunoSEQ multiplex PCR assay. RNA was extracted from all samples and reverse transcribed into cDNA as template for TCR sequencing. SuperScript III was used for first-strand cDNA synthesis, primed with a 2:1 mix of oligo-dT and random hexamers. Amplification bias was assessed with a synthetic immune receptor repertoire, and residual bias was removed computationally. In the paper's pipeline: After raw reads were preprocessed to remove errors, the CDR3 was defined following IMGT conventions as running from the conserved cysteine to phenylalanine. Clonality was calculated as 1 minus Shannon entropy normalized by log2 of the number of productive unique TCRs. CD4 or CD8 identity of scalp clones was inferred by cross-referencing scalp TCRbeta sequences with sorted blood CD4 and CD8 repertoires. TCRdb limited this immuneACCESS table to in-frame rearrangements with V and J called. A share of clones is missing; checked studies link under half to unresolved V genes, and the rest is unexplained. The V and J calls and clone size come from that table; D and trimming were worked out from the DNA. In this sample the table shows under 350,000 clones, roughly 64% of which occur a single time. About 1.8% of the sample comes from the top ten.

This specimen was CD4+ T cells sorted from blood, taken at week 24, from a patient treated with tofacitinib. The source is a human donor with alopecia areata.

CDR3 loop: CASSSGRSTDTQYF. The bases are TGTGCCAGCAGCTCTGGTAGGAGCACAGATACGCAGTATTTT. The V and J segments used are TRBV7-2 and TRBJ2-3, with the D segment identity uncertain. Inclusive of the bounding cysteine and phenylalanine, the CDR3 is 14 residues long. Here the CDR3 DNA is all that survives: 42 bases in frame from base 1. The germline V gene encodes CDR1 SGHTA and CDR2 FQGNSA. The V end loses 4 bases and the J end loses 0 bases, and a stretch of 8 bases separates them.